This T cell receptor (beta chain) comes out of a study of blood T cell repertoires in COVID-19. Recovery among Cohort 3 donors was established by two negative PCRs, clearance, or symptom resolution. This clone has just one count. Clones were read by immunoSEQ multiplex PCR, and TCRdb kept only the in-frame ones, dropping some. The repertoire consists of around 390,000 clones, with 80% to 90% occurring once and the leading ten covering roughly 9.4%. The CDR3 has 14 amino acids. Per germline, CDR1 MNHEY and CDR2 SMNVEV (reference sequence). Trimming removed 2 bases from V and 6 bases from J; junction bases left unmatched: 4.

The sample taken for sequencing was PBMCs or T cells enriched from blood (not recorded which). This rearrangement joins TRBV27 to TRBJ2-3; 8 nucleotides align to TRBD2. The TCR originated in a woman aged 45-59 years who had recovered from COVID-19. CDR3 DNA: TGTGCCAGCAGTTTAAGACTAGCGAGCGATACGCAGTATTTT. Translation gives CASSLRLASDTQYF.